This T cell receptor (beta chain) was recovered during a study of early T cells in non-severe SARS-CoV-2 infection. From the 5' RACE reads, TCRdb called clonotypes with MiXCR, one entry per CDR3 protein. This table holds some 50,000 distinct CDR3 sequences, approximately 5.6% found once. This clonotype was observed many times. Germline assignment: CDR1 DFQATT and CDR2 SNEGSKA (reference sequence). The CDR3 consists of 12 residues. The clonotype comes from an adult who was a healthcare worker with PCR-confirmed SARS-CoV-2 infection or an uninfected control (not recorded which). The chain recombines TRBV20-1 with TRBJ2-7; 8 nucleotides agree with TRBD2. The sequenced material came from whole blood. The DNA of the CDR3 is TGCAGGGAAAAAGCGGGAGCACCCGAGCAGTACTTC. It specifies CREKAGAPEQYF.